The 21 T cell receptor beta chains presented below share a single source sample, sequenced in a study of T-cell memory formation after mild COVID-19. TCRdb called the 5' RACE reads again in MiXCR, with one record for every CDR3 protein. This table has 150,000 to 200,000 distinct CDR3 sequences, around 16% appearing once. Sequenced sample: PBMCs or a T cell subset sorted from them (not recorded which). Receptors originate from an adult woman who had mild COVID-19 (a few samples of this study predate the infection). Cell type and time point are not known.

The V and J genes are TRBV10-3 and TRBJ2-5; D might be TRBD1 or TRBD2, each matching 5 bases. CDR3 length: 12 amino acids. Deletions cut 5 bases from V and 7 bases from J, with 11 bases between. Per the germline V gene, CDR1 is ENHRY and CDR2 is SYGVKD. The CDR3 DNA is TGTGCCATCAGTTTTACTGGGGGGACCCAGTACTTC. Translating it yields CAISFTGGTQYF.

This clonotype was observed a few times. The gene calls are TRBV5-4 and TRBJ2-1, with TRBD1 matching over 11 bases. J was trimmed by 7 bases and V by 3 bases; bases with no gene match: 6. The CDR3 totals 15 residues. Germline V gives CDR1 SGHNT, CDR2 YYREEE (reference sequence). The CDR3 spells CASSYGQGAMNEQFF. The CDR3 DNA is TGTGCCAGCAGCTATGGACAGGGGGCGATGAATGAGCAGTTCTTC.

This clonotype was detected only a few times. The rearrangement joins TRBV3-1 to TRBJ2-7; 9 bases align to TRBD2. Germline trimming cut 5 bases from V and 3 bases from J; bases unmatched to any gene: 8. CDR3 length: 15 residues. CDR1 LGHDT and CDR2 YNNKEL come from the germline V gene (reference sequence). CDR3 nucleotides: TGTGCCAGCAGCGCCGACAATAGCGGGGGCTACGAGCAGTACTTC. This codes for CASSADNSGGYEQYF.

V usage is TRBV12-2 and J usage is TRBJ2-7. TRBV12-2 is a pseudogene locus. The CDR3 loop spans 12 amino acids. As DNA, the CDR3 is TGTGCAAGTCGCCTAAACAGATACGAGCAGTACTTC. Residues: CASRLNRYEQYF.

This clonotype was seen more than once but under ten times. The gene calls are TRBV24-1 and TRBJ2-1, with 7 bases identical to TRBD1. Trimming cost V 4 bases and J 0 bases; bases outside gene matches: 8. Looked up from germline, CDR1 is KGHDR and CDR2 is SFDVKD. The CDR3 loop spans 17 amino acids. CDR3 DNA sequence: TGTGCCACCAGTGAGAATACCGGGACAGCCTCCTACAATGAGCAGTTCTTC. This translates into CATSENTGTASYNEQFF.

This chain joins TRBV29-1 and TRBJ2-5, with a possible D match to TRBD2 (6 bases). The V end was cut by 6 bases, the J end by 3 bases, with 23 bases between. The germline V gene encodes CDR1 SQVTM and CDR2 ANQGSEA. The CDR3 runs 16 residues. CDR3 bases: TGCAGCGTATCCGGGACTTCGGTAAACCCTAAAGAGACCCAGTACTTC. Protein product: CSVSGTSVNPKETQYF.

Written as DNA, the CDR3 is TGCAGTGCTAGTCCCCCGGGACAGGGCTACGAGCAGTACTTC. Amino acids: CSASPPGQGYEQYF. The chain couples TRBV20-1 to TRBJ2-7, with 9 bases identical to TRBD1. Germline V gives CDR1 DFQATT, CDR2 SNEGSKA (reference sequence). There are 14 residues in the CDR3. After removal of 3 bases from V and 3 bases from J, the junction contained 6 bases not matched to a gene.

This clonotype was detected a few times. This chain links TRBV5-1 with TRBJ2-1; 11 bases agree with TRBD2. The CDR3 runs to 15 residues. With V trimmed by 3 bases and J by 6 bases, 5 bases remained unmatched. Germline values: CDR1 SGHRS, CDR2 YFSETQ. CDR3 in amino acids: CASSWTGTSGNEQFF. CDR3 sequence (DNA): TGCGCCAGCAGCTGGACCGGGACTAGCGGCAATGAGCAGTTCTTC.

This clonotype was found a few times. The J gene is TRBJ2-7, the V gene TRBV6-1; no clear D. Germline assignment: CDR1 MNHNS and CDR2 SASEGT. V shed 4 bases and J shed 0 bases, with 13 bases lying between them. This CDR3 has 15 residues. For the CDR3, the DNA is TGTGCCAGCAGTGTTCTACAGACGAACTCCTACGAGCAGTACTTC. Its protein is CASSVLQTNSYEQYF.

The rearrangement links TRBV9 to TRBJ1-2, with 7 bases identical to TRBD1. The CDR3 has 15 residues. CDR1 is SGDLS and CDR2 is YYNGEE in the germline V gene. Unmatched junction bases numbered 3, after V lost 0 bases and J lost 1 base. The CDR3 is CASSVGQGLNYGYTF. The CDR3 coding sequence is TGTGCCAGCAGCGTAGGACAGGGACTTAACTATGGCTACACCTTC.

J is TRBJ2-7 and V is TRBV5-1; 7 nucleotides agree with TRBD1. The germline V gene encodes CDR1 SGHRS and CDR2 YFSETQ. The CDR3 runs to 15 residues. J gave up 2 bases and V 3 bases, and 8 bases lay outside the gene matches. CDR3 DNA: TGCGCCAGCAGCTCACCGACAGGGCTCGCCTACGAGCAGTACTTC. This translates into CASSSPTGLAYEQYF.

The table lists this clonotype with a few counts. V is TRBV5-1 and J is TRBJ1-4; the match to TRBD1 covers 8 bases. J gave up 0 bases and V 4 bases, and 2 bases lay outside the gene matches. Germline CDR1 SGHRS, CDR2 YFSETQ. The CDR3 is 15 residues long. The CDR3 sequence is CASSGQGATNEKLFF. CDR3 coding DNA: TGCGCCAGCAGCGGACAGGGTGCAACTAATGAAAAACTGTTTTTT.

This chain connects TRBV20-1 to TRBJ2-1; D is perhaps TRBD1 or TRBD2 (5 bases each). Germline V gene lookup returns CDR1 DFQATT and CDR2 SNEGSKA (reference sequence). The CDR3 is 12 amino acids. The V end was cut by 7 bases, the J end by 7 bases, with 14 bases between. The CDR3 bases are TGCAGTGTAAGGGGTTCGGGGAATGAGCAGTTCTTC. This sequence encodes CSVRGSGNEQFF.

This clonotype was detected only a few times. Germline and junction disagree at one end, which may indicate a read error. The chain has TRBV27 and TRBJ1-1; no clear D. Germline assignment: CDR1 MNHEY and CDR2 SMNVEV (reference sequence). CDR3 size: 12 residues. The CDR3 sequence: CASSQTNSEAFF. The CDR3 nucleotides are TGTGCCAGCAGTCAGACGAACAGTGAAGCTTTCTTT.

The gene calls are TRBV4-3 and TRBJ2-1; the D is unclear. The CDR3 runs to 14 residues. The V gene lost 0 bases and the J gene lost 8 bases, with 11 bases spanning the gap. Germline V gives CDR1 LGHNA, CDR2 YSLEER. This CDR3 reads CASSQDNSKDEQFF. CDR3 in DNA: TGCGCCAGCAGCCAAGATAACAGCAAGGATGAGCAGTTCTTC.

This clonotype was recorded at least ten times. The rearrangement uses TRBV7-2 and TRBJ2-7, with D maybe TRBD2 (6 bases). This CDR3 region has 13 residues. CDR1 and CDR2 from the germline V gene are SGHTA and FQGNSA. V was cut by 3 bases and J by 1 base, with 7 bases left in between. The CDR3, as DNA: TGTGCCAGCAGCTTTGGGGGGTCCTACGAGCAGTACTTC. This gives the protein CASSFGGSYEQYF.

In this sample, this clonotype turned up a few times. J is TRBJ2-3 and V is TRBV5-1; TRBD2 matches 15 bases. J was trimmed by 4 bases and V by 0 bases; bases with no gene match: 6. CDR1 SGHRS and CDR2 YFSETQ come from the germline V gene. The CDR3 is 18 amino acids. This CDR3 reads CASSLGTSGRAGSDTQYF. CDR3 bases: TGCGCCAGCAGCTTGGGGACTAGCGGGAGGGCCGGGTCAGATACGCAGTATTTT. The full variable domain, completed using reference TRBV5-1 and TRBJ2-3, is KAGVTQTPRYLIKTRGQQVTLSCSPISGHRSVSWYQQTPGQGLQFLFEYFSETQRNKGNFPGRFSGRQFSNSRSEMNVSTLELGDSALYLCASSLGTSGRAGSDTQYFGPGTRLTVL.

V is TRBV7-9 and J is TRBJ2-7; 9 bases line up with TRBD2. Trimming took 3 bases from V and 5 from J; bases not matched to a gene: 5. This CDR3 is 14 amino acids long. Germline-derived CDR1 and CDR2 are SEHNR and FQNEAQ (reference sequence). The DNA for the CDR3 is TGTGCCAGCAGCTTTAGCGGGAGTTCCCACGAGCAGTACTTC. This gives the protein CASSFSGSSHEQYF.

The chain has TRBV12-3 or TRBV12-4 and TRBJ2-1, with 8 bases matching TRBD2. The CDR3 length is 13 residues. V was clipped by 7 bases and J by 5 bases; unmatched bases: 4. CDR3 sequence (DNA): TGTGCCAGCACCTTAGCGGGGAACAATGAGCAGTTCTTC. Protein: CASTLAGNNEQFF.

This clonotype came up a few times. Mismatch with germline at one junction end may stem from a read error. V usage is TRBV7-2 and J usage is TRBJ2-1; 8 bases fit TRBD2. The CDR3 loop spans 15 amino acids. Germline V gene lookup returns CDR1 SGHTA and CDR2 FQGNSA. The DNA for the CDR3 is TGTGCCAGCAGCGTAGCGGGGTACGGGTTTAATGAGCAGTTCTTC. This encodes CASSVAGYGFNEQFF.

V is TRBV4-1 and J is TRBJ2-5, with TRBD2 identical over 14 bases. The CDR3 covers 18 residues. With 2 bases clipped from V and 6 bases from J, the junction kept 11 bases outside the gene matches. In germline, CDR1 is MGHRA, CDR2 YSYEKL. The CDR3 nucleotides are TGCGCCAGCAGCCAACCCGGGACTAGCGGGGGCCGTCAGAAGACCCAGTACTTC. It yields the protein CASSQPGTSGGRQKTQYF.